This is a list of T cell receptor beta chains from one sample in a study of T cell repertoires in cytomegalovirus infection. A single record per CDR3 protein comes from TCRdb applying MiXCR to the reads. Found here are some 700,000 distinct CDR3 sequences, about a third of them singletons; the top ten hold under 3%. Sequencing was performed on PBMCs. The receptors here all came from a human donor in good health (CMV status not recorded). Some clones in this sample may be carry-over from other donors' samples. Each CDR3 is given with its conserved first and last residue. The D gene is left open where the match is weak. Only part of the rows carry a size: once, few, many, or a class if the clone is expanded.

-,TRBJ1-1,TRBV28,-,TGTGCCAGCAGTTTGGACACTTTATACCGGGGTGAAGCTTTCTTT,CASSLDTLYRGEAFF
-,TRBJ1-3,TRBV7-9,-,TGTGCCAGCAGCTCCGAGAGGCACAGGCCATCGACTGGAAACACCATATATTTT,CASSSERHRPSTGNTIYF
-,TRBJ1-5,TRBV7-8,-,TGTGCCAGCAGCCACCCGGGCTCCAATCAGCCCCAGCATTTT,CASSHPGSNQPQHF
-,TRBJ1-4,TRBV7-2,-,TGTGCCAGCAGCTCCGCCGGACGGGGGAATGAAAAACTGTTTTTT,CASSSAGRGNEKLFF
-,TRBJ1-2,TRBV12-5,-,TGTGCTAGTGGTCCCGGACACTATGGCTACACCTTC,CASGPGHYGYTF
-,TRBJ2-5,TRBV11-2,-,TGTGCCAGCAGCTTAGACCCCCATCGTCCAGAGACCCAGTACTTC,CASSLDPHRPETQYF
-,TRBJ1-3,TRBV19,few,TGTGCCAGTAGTATAGTCTTCGGAAACACCATATATTTT,CASSIVFGNTIYF
-,TRBJ2-6,TRBV6-1,-,TGTGCCAGCAGTGTTTTATTCTCTGGGGCCAACGTCCTGACTTTC,CASSVLFSGANVLTF
TRBD2,TRBJ2-1,TRBV7-9,many,TGTGCCAGCAGCCCCCTCGGCGGGGGGGTGGTTGAGCAGTTCTTC,CASSPLGGGVVEQFF
-,TRBJ2-2,TRBV7-3,many,TGTGCCAGCAGCTTAGGCAAGGGGACCGGGGAGCTGTTTTTT,CASSLGKGTGELFF
TRBD2,TRBJ2-1,TRBV4-1,-,TGCGCCAGCAGCCAGTATATGGCGGGAGACAGCTCCTACAATGAGCAGTTCTTC,CASSQYMAGDSSYNEQFF
-,TRBJ1-2,TRBV6-1,-,TGTGCCAGCAGTGAATCTTTGTTTGGCTACACCTTC,CASSESLFGYTF
-,TRBJ2-2,TRBV20-1,-,TGCAGTGCTAGAGACTCCCGGGCCGCCGGGGAGCTGTTTTTT,CSARDSRAAGELFF
TRBD2,TRBJ2-7,TRBV28,few,TGTGCCAGCAGCCGTGGACTAGCGGGGGGAAACTCCTACGAGCAGTACTTC,CASSRGLAGGNSYEQYF
TRBD1,TRBJ1-1,TRBV12-3/TRBV12-4,few,TGTGCCAGCAGTTCGGACAGGAATATGAACACTGAAGCTTTCTTT,CASSSDRNMNTEAFF
-,TRBJ1-2,TRBV4-1,-,TGCGCCAGCAGCCAAGTTGCTCCATCCGGCTACACCTTC,CASSQVAPSGYTF
-,TRBJ1-2,TRBV7-6,few,TGTGCCAGCAGCTCTTTGGTGGGGCAGTTGAACTATGGCTACACCTTC,CASSSLVGQLNYGYTF
TRBD2,TRBJ2-1,TRBV4-1,many,TGCGCCAGCACCCCGACTAGCCTTGGGGACGAGCAGTTCTTC,CASTPTSLGDEQFF
TRBD1,TRBJ2-7,TRBV4-1,many,TGCGCCAGCAGCCAAGTTGCAGGGGGCGCTTTGTGGCAGTACTTC,CASSQVAGGALWQYF
TRBD2,TRBJ2-1,TRBV28,few,TGTGCCAGCACCTTGACTAGCGGCGCTTACAATGAGCAGTTCTTC,CASTLTSGAYNEQFF
-,TRBJ1-1,TRBV29-1,-,TGCAGCGCCTGCCGGGACGGAAGTATGAACACTGAAGCTTTCTTT,CSACRDGSMNTEAFF
-,TRBJ2-2,TRBV11-2,-,TGTGCCAGCAGCCCGCTTTTCGGGGGGAACACCGGGGAGCTGTTTTTT,CASSPLFGGNTGELFF
-,TRBJ1-1,TRBV28,-,TGTGCCAGCAGCGGTGCGGGGACCCTAAACACTGAAGCTTTCTTT,CASSGAGTLNTEAFF
TRBD1,TRBJ1-1,TRBV27,-,TGTGCCAGCAGGGACAGGGCGATGAACACTGAAGCTTTCTTT,CASRDRAMNTEAFF
-,TRBJ1-1,TRBV6-1,-,TGTGCCAGCAGTGAAGGGTGGCAGGGGACCACTGAAGCTTTCTTT,CASSEGWQGTTEAFF
TRBD1,TRBJ1-1,TRBV14,-,TGTGCCAGCAGCCAATTGACAGGGTTAGCTTTCTTT,CASSQLTGLAFF
-,TRBJ2-5,TRBV5-6,few,TGTGCCAGCAGCTTGGGTCGAAAAGAGACCCAGTACTTC,CASSLGRKETQYF